Each of the 15 T cell receptor beta chains below was sequenced from the same sample in a study of T cell responses to AZD1222 COVID-19 vaccine. Assay: immunoSEQ multiplex PCR; the TCRdb copy retains only in-frame clones and omits some. The sample yields 120,000 to 150,000 clones, around 91% seen once. The material sequenced was peripheral blood, taken on day 0 of AZD1222 vaccination. The receptors originated from an adult in good health.

The chain combines TRBV10-3 with TRBJ1-1, with D maybe TRBD1 (6 bases). The CDR3 length is 14 residues. Germline assignment: CDR1 ENHRY and CDR2 SYGVKD. Trimming took off 5 bases at V and 5 bases at J, with 15 bases between the two ends. The CDR3 DNA reads as TGTGCCATCAGTACACAGGGTACCCGGACTGAAGCTTTCTTT. It translates to CAISTQGTRTEAFF.

This sequence joins TRBV13 and TRBJ2-1, with D hard to call. The CDR3 sequence is 14 residues long. Germline V gene lookup returns CDR1 PRHDT and CDR2 FYEKMQ (reference sequence). The germline V and J ends were trimmed by 5 bases and 2 bases, with 10 bases remaining between them. The CDR3 DNA is TGTGCCAGCAGCCCTCTGCGGCCCTACAATGAGCAGTTCTTC. Protein: CASSPLRPYNEQFF.

Here the CDR3 reads CASSPKLRGDQPQHF. CDR3 coding DNA: TGTGCCAGCAGTCCCAAGCTCCGGGGGGATCAGCCCCAGCATTTT. J is TRBJ1-5 and V is TRBV28; perhaps TRBD1 as D (5 bases). CDR1 is MDHEN and CDR2 is SYDVKM in the germline V gene. The CDR3 extends over 15 amino acids. V lost 5 bases and J 5 bases, leaving 16 bases between the germline ends.

The V and J genes are TRBV5-1 and TRBJ2-2, with D unresolved. CDR3 length: 16 residues. V was pared by 5 bases and J by 1 base, with 15 bases between. Germline V gene sequence: CDR1 SGHRS, CDR2 YFSETQ. CDR3 coding DNA: TGCGCCAGCAGAACCCCCCGGGCCCTGAACACCGGGGAGCTGTTTTTT. Translation: CASRTPRALNTGELFF.

This clone came up once. J is TRBJ1-4 and V is TRBV14, with 10 bases that match TRBD1. Germline-derived CDR1 and CDR2 are SGHDN and FVKESK. The CDR3 runs 15 residues. With 5 bases clipped from V and 5 bases from J, the junction kept 5 bases outside the gene matches. The chain's CDR3 is CASSNPGQGNEKLFF. CDR3 nucleotide sequence: TGTGCCAGCAGCAATCCGGGACAGGGGAATGAAAAACTGTTTTTT. Based on the CDR3 plus reference TRBV14 and TRBJ1-4, the full variable domain is EAGVTQFPSHSVIEKGQTVTLRCDPISGHDNLYWYRRVMGKEIKFLLHFVKESKQDESGMPNNRFLAERTGGTYSTLKVQPAELEDSGVYFCASSNPGQGNEKLFFGSGTQLSVL.

The CDR3 coding sequence is TGTGCCAGCAGCGTAGGGACCACAAGCGAGCAGTACTTC. Amino acids: CASSVGTTSEQYF. V usage is TRBV9 and J usage is TRBJ2-7; no firm D call. CDR3 length equals 13 residues. Between the trimmed V and J ends, which lost 0 bases and 6 bases, there was a span of 10 bases. CDR1 and CDR2 (germline): SGDLS, YYNGEE.

CDR3 in amino acids: CASGDIGSGETQYF. Here the CDR3 DNA reads TGTGCCAGTGGGGACATCGGATCTGGGGAGACCCAGTACTTC. The chain has TRBV28 and TRBJ2-5; D possibly corresponds to TRBD1 (6 bases). The CDR3 spans 14 residues. Trimming removed 9 bases at V and 5 bases at J, with 19 bases between. From germline, CDR1 is MDHEN and CDR2 SYDVKM.

The chain recombines TRBV4-3 with TRBJ2-5, with D possibly being TRBD1 or TRBD2 (5 bases each). V lost 4 bases to trimming and J lost 3 bases, with 15 bases between them. Germline values: CDR1 LGHNA, CDR2 YSLEER. The CDR3 totals 15 residues. The CDR3 here is CASSLWGTNEETQYF. For the CDR3, the DNA is TGCGCCAGCAGCCTGTGGGGGACCAATGAAGAGACCCAGTACTTC.

This chain links TRBV30 with TRBJ2-7; D ambiguous. This CDR3 is 13 amino acids long. Germline loops: CDR1 GTSNPN, CDR2 SVGIG (reference sequence). Trimming removed 0 bases from V and 0 bases from J, with 6 bases in between. CDR3 protein: CAWSVGYSYEQYF. CDR3 DNA sequence: TGTGCCTGGAGTGTAGGGTACTCCTACGAGCAGTACTTC.

The V call is TRBV2, the J call TRBJ2-2; 9 nucleotides align to TRBD1. This CDR3 comprises 18 residues. CDR1 is SNHLY and CDR2 is FYNNEI in the germline V gene. V gave up 6 bases and J gave up 2 bases; unmatched junction bases: 13. CDR3 DNA sequence: TGTGCCAGCAGGGAGAACTTCCGGGACAGGGTTAACACCGGGGAGCTGTTTTTT. It specifies CASRENFRDRVNTGELFF. The full variable domain, completed using reference TRBV2 and TRBJ2-2, is EPEVTQTPSHQVTQMGQEVILRCVPISNHLYFYWYRQILGQKVEFLVSFYNNEISEKSEIFDDQFSVERPDGSNFTLKIRSTKLEDSAMYFCASRENFRDRVNTGELFFGEGSRLTVL.

The chain employs TRBV27 and TRBJ2-3; 14 bases match TRBD2. The V segment lost 5 bases and the J segment 1 base; nucleotides outside the gene matches: 11. Germline V gene data show CDR1 as MNHEY and CDR2 as SMNVEV (reference sequence). The CDR3 is 19 residues long. In DNA, the CDR3 is TGTGCCAGCAGTGTCCCGACTAGCGGGAGGGCCGAGGGCACAGATACGCAGTATTTT. As protein: CASSVPTSGRAEGTDTQYF.

CDR3 sequence: CASSQLQGSHTEAFF. Here the CDR3 DNA reads TGTGCCAGCAGCCAACTACAGGGTAGTCACACTGAAGCTTTCTTT. The chain has TRBV14 and TRBJ1-1, with D perhaps TRBD1 (6 bases). Trimming pared 2 bases from V and 3 bases from J, leaving 13 bases between. Germline assignment: CDR1 SGHDN and CDR2 FVKESK. The CDR3 length is 15 residues.

The chain employs TRBV28 and TRBJ1-2; D is ambiguous. V gave up 11 bases and J gave up 13 bases, with 14 bases separating them. This CDR3 comprises 9 residues. Germline loops: CDR1 MDHEN, CDR2 SYDVKM. Here the CDR3 reads CALGRERTF. CDR3 DNA: TGTGCCCTTGGGAGGGAACGCACCTTC.

The gene calls are TRBV15 and TRBJ2-2; D perhaps matches TRBD1 (6 bases). The germline gives CDR1 LNHNV, CDR2 YYDKDF (reference sequence). The germline V and J ends were trimmed by 1 base and 6 bases, with 9 bases remaining between them. The CDR3 is 14 amino acids. The CDR3 here is CATSRVPGAGELFF. CDR3 nucleotide sequence: TGTGCCACCAGCAGAGTCCCAGGGGCCGGGGAGCTGTTTTTT.

V and J are TRBV19 and TRBJ2-1, with TRBD2 matching over 15 bases. The ends lost 5 bases at V and 1 base at J; junction bases unmatched: 12. Per germline, CDR1 LNHDA and CDR2 SQIVND (reference sequence). The CDR3 is made up of 20 amino acids. The CDR3 bases are TGTGCCAGTAGTTCACGGACTAGCGGGAGGGCCGGTTATTCCTACAATGAGCAGTTCTTC. Residues: CASSSRTSGRAGYSYNEQFF.